These 22 T cell receptor beta chains were sequenced from one sample in a study of cytotoxic CD8 clonotypes in ibrutinib-treated CLL. Method: immunoSEQ multiplex PCR; TCRdb's copy keeps in-frame clones and lacks some. The profile shows 150,000 to 200,000 clones, over 75% of them singletons. The sample was PBMCs, taken at disease progression, from a patient treated with ibrutinib. Receptor source: a human donor with chronic lymphocytic leukemia.

V usage is TRBV6-1 and J usage is TRBJ1-2; D is undetermined. CDR1 MNHNS and CDR2 SASEGT come from the germline V gene. V was trimmed by 4 bases and J by 8 bases, leaving 23 bases between them. CDR3 size: 16 residues. The CDR3 reads CASSGPTAPAALGYTF. The CDR3 bases are TGTGCCAGCAGTGGGCCCACAGCCCCAGCGGCTTTGGGCTACACCTTC.

This rearrangement joins TRBV6-1 to TRBJ1-2; TRBD1 matches at 7 bases. Germline V lookup: CDR1 MNHNS, CDR2 SASEGT. The CDR3 has 15 amino acids. The ends lost 5 bases at V and 3 bases at J; junction bases unmatched: 9. This CDR3 reads CASSFLGTEDYGYTF. The CDR3 region has the DNA TGTGCCAGCAGTTTTTTGGGGACAGAGGACTATGGCTACACCTTC.

This chain uses TRBV2 with TRBJ1-5; TRBD1 might be the D (6 bases). Deletions cut 2 bases from V and 7 bases from J, with 12 bases between. This CDR3 comprises 14 residues. Germline assignment: CDR1 SNHLY and CDR2 FYNNEI. The CDR3 spells CASSELGGEQPQHF. CDR3 sequence (DNA): TGTGCCAGCAGTGAACTGGGGGGCGAACAGCCCCAGCATTTT.

The chain has TRBV7-9 and TRBJ2-7; 7 bases are shared with TRBD2. From germline, CDR1 is SEHNR and CDR2 FQNEAQ (reference sequence). With 0 bases clipped from V and 3 bases from J, the junction kept 8 bases outside the gene matches. The CDR3 runs 16 residues. CDR3 sequence (DNA): TGTGCCAGCAGCTTAGCCGGGGGAGGGGCTATCTACGAGCAGTACTTC. Translating it yields CASSLAGGGAIYEQYF. Supplemented by reference TRBV7-9 and TRBJ2-7, the full variable domain reads DTGVSQNPRHKITKRGQNVTFRCDPISEHNRLYWYRQTLGQGPEFLTYFQNEAQLEKSRLLSDRFSAERPKGSFSTLEIQRTEQGDSAMYLCASSLAGGGAIYEQYFGPGTRLTVT.

The rearrangement links TRBV11-2 to TRBJ2-7; TRBD2 matches at 14 bases. The V gene's germline CDR1 is SGHAT and CDR2 FQNNGV. This CDR3 region has 16 residues. J lost 4 bases, V lost 4 bases, and 6 bases had no gene match. The CDR3 loop is CASSSKGLAGVYEQYF. In DNA form, the CDR3 reads TGTGCCAGCAGCTCTAAGGGACTAGCGGGAGTATACGAGCAGTACTTC.

This chain joins TRBV7-8 and TRBJ1-1, with unresolved D. From germline, CDR1 is SGHVS and CDR2 FQNEAQ. V dropped 5 bases and J dropped 1 base, with 8 bases sitting between them. CDR3 length: 13 amino acids. CDR3 in DNA: TGTGCCAGCAGCCCGCCCCAGAACACTGAAGCTTTCTTT. Translation gives CASSPPQNTEAFF.

V and J are TRBV19 and TRBJ1-5; tentative D call: TRBD1 (5 bases). Trimming removed 5 bases at V and 5 bases at J, with 10 bases between. Germline CDR1 LNHDA, CDR2 SQIVND (reference sequence). The CDR3 is made up of 13 amino acids. The CDR3 region has the DNA TGTGCCAGTAGTCGCAGGGATCATCAGCCCCAGCATTTT. This gives the protein CASSRRDHQPQHF.

The chain uses TRBV6-6 and TRBJ1-3, with 7 bases that match TRBD1. The CDR3 is 15 amino acids. The germline V gene has CDR1 MNHNY and CDR2 SVGAGI (reference sequence). V trimming: 6 bases; J trimming: 2 bases; junction bases outside the gene matches: 7. The CDR3, as DNA: TGTGCCAGCAGCGGCCCCGGGACAGCTGGAAACACCATATATTTT. Protein: CASSGPGTAGNTIYF.

As DNA, the CDR3 is TGTGCCAGCAGCTTAATCCCGACAGGGGGGCCCGATCAAGAGACCCAGTACTTC. Translation: CASSLIPTGGPDQETQYF. The chain carries TRBV7-6 and TRBJ2-5; TRBD1 matches at 9 bases. Germline values: CDR1 SGHVS, CDR2 FNYEAQ. CDR3 length: 18 residues. The J segment lost 2 bases and the V segment lost 2 bases, leaving 12 bases of the junction unmatched.

This chain links TRBV5-1 with TRBJ2-1; 13 bases are shared with TRBD2. The length of the CDR3 is 17 residues. In germline, CDR1 is SGHRS, CDR2 YFSETQ. The ends lost 4 bases at V and 5 bases at J; junction bases unmatched: 9. For the CDR3, the DNA is TGCGCCAGCAGCCGTAGACTAGCGGGAGGTGGTGACAATGAGCAGTTCTTC. Protein: CASSRRLAGGGDNEQFF.

This clone was seen a single time. The chain joins TRBV6-5 to TRBJ2-3, with 7 nucleotides matching TRBD2. Germline V gene lookup returns CDR1 MNHEY and CDR2 SVGAGI. The CDR3 covers 15 residues. V dropped 4 bases and J dropped 0; count of bases not matched to a gene: 4. CDR3 sequence reads: CASSSLADSTDTQYF. In nucleotides, the CDR3 is TGTGCCAGCAGTTCCCTAGCGGATAGCACAGATACGCAGTATTTT.

The chain links TRBV7-9 to TRBJ2-5; D gene uncertain. V lost 1 base and J lost 2, with 2 bases in between. From germline, CDR1 is SEHNR and CDR2 FQNEAQ (reference sequence). The CDR3 extends over 12 amino acids. CDR3 sequence: CASSLVQETQYF. CDR3 coding DNA: TGTGCCAGCAGCTTAGTACAAGAGACCCAGTACTTC.

The genes are TRBV18 and TRBJ2-7; 10 nucleotides match TRBD1. Germline CDR1 is KGHSH and CDR2 is LQKENI. V gave up 5 bases and J gave up 4 bases; unmatched junction bases: 5. The CDR3 is made up of 14 amino acids. CDR3: CASSTTGGGYEQYF. The CDR3 DNA sequence: TGTGCCAGCTCAACGACAGGGGGCGGGTACGAGCAGTACTTC.

J is TRBJ1-3 and V is TRBV19; 7 nucleotides align to TRBD1. The germline V gene has CDR1 LNHDA and CDR2 SQIVND (reference sequence). The length of the CDR3 is 16 residues. Trimming took 4 bases from V and 0 from J; bases not matched to a gene: 6. This CDR3 reads CASSSRGSLSGNTIYF. The CDR3 nucleotides are TGTGCCAGTAGTAGCAGGGGGTCCCTCTCTGGAAACACCATATATTTT.

This chain uses TRBV9 with TRBJ2-2, with a possible D match to TRBD1 (6 bases). Looked up from germline, CDR1 is SGDLS and CDR2 is YYNGEE. The CDR3 runs 17 residues. The V end lost 1 base, the J end lost 1 base, and 14 bases lay between the germline ends. As DNA, the CDR3 is TGTGCCAGCAGCGTATTGTTAGGGGGAATGAACACCGGGGAGCTGTTTTTT. This gives the protein CASSVLLGGMNTGELFF.

Only a few counts were recorded for this clone. The chain joins TRBV10-3 to TRBJ2-5; possibly TRBD1 or TRBD2 for D (5 bases each). V was clipped by 6 bases and J by 3 bases, with 20 bases between them. This CDR3 spans 16 amino acids. The germline CDR1 and CDR2 sequences are ENHRY and SYGVKD. CDR3 protein: CAIRSPGEGLEETQYF. The CDR3 DNA reads as TGTGCCATCAGATCTCCTGGCGAGGGGTTGGAAGAGACCCAGTACTTC.

The CDR3 loop reads CASSFYGGYTEAFF. The CDR3, as DNA: TGTGCCAGCAGCTTCTACGGGGGGTACACTGAAGCTTTCTTT. This chain uses TRBV7-2 with TRBJ1-1, with D possibly matching TRBD1 (5 bases). V gave up 3 bases and J gave up 3 bases, with 11 bases separating them. The CDR3 covers 14 residues. Per the germline V gene, CDR1 is SGHTA and CDR2 is FQGNSA.

The CDR3 DNA reads as TGTGCCAGCAGTTACCAGGGGAGCGGATATGGCTACACCTTC. It is translated as CASSYQGSGYGYTF. The rearrangement uses TRBV6-5 and TRBJ1-2; tentatively, D is TRBD1 (6 bases). The length of the CDR3 is 14 residues. Deletions cut 2 bases from V and 5 bases from J, with 12 bases between. Germline V gene sequence: CDR1 MNHEY, CDR2 SVGAGI.

The genes are TRBV19 and TRBJ2-7, with 7 bases lining up with TRBD1. V was clipped by 1 base and J by 3 bases; unmatched bases: 6. The CDR3 length is 15 residues. From germline, CDR1 is LNHDA and CDR2 SQIVND (reference sequence). The CDR3 spells CASSIGGTDFYEQYF. CDR3 nucleotides: TGTGCCAGTAGTATAGGAGGGACAGATTTCTACGAGCAGTACTTC.

J is TRBJ2-6 and V is TRBV27; the D is unclear. Per the germline V gene, CDR1 is MNHEY and CDR2 is SMNVEV (reference sequence). V was cut by 5 bases and J by 0 bases, with 14 bases left in between. The CDR3 is 17 amino acids. This CDR3 is CASSTLIIPSGANVLTF. CDR3 coding DNA: TGTGCCAGCAGTACCCTGATCATACCCTCTGGGGCCAACGTCCTGACTTTC. The whole variable domain, filled in from reference TRBV27 and TRBJ2-6, reads EAQVTQNPRYLITVTGKKLTVTCSQNMNHEYMSWYRQDPGLGLRQIYYSMNVEVTDKGDVPEGYKVSRKEKRNFPLILESPSPNQTSLYFCASSTLIIPSGANVLTFGAGSRLTVL.

The chain joins TRBV6-5 to TRBJ1-4; D is perhaps TRBD1 (5 bases). V shed 2 bases and J shed 0 bases, with 10 bases lying between them. This CDR3 spans 16 amino acids. Germline CDR1 and CDR2: MNHEY and SVGAGI. The CDR3 region has the DNA TGTGCCAGCAGTTACGTCAGGACAACAACTAATGAAAAACTGTTTTTT. This sequence encodes CASSYVRTTTNEKLFF.

The J gene is TRBJ1-1, the V gene TRBV29-1; 7 bases agree with TRBD1. The germline gives CDR1 SQVTM, CDR2 ANQGSEA. CDR3 length: 12 amino acids. Trimming removed 7 bases from V and 10 bases from J; junction bases left unmatched: 12. CDR3 nucleotides: TGCAGCGCCTCCCTAAGACAGGGATCAGCTTTCTTT. It is translated as CSASLRQGSAFF.